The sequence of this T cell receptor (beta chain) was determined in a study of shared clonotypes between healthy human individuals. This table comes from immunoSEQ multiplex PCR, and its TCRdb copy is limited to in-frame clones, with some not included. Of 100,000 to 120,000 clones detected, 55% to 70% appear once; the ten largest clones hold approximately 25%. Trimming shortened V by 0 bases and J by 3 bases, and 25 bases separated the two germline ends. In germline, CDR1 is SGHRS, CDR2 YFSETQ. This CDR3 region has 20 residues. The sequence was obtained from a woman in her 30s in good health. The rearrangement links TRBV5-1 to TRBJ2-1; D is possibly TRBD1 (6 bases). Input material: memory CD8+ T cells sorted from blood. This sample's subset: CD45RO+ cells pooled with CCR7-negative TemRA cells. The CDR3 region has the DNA TGCGCCAGCAGCTTGGAGGGGGTTCGGGGACACCCCCGGGACTACAATGAGCAGTTCTTC. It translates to CASSLEGVRGHPRDYNEQFF.